One TCR beta chain is described in this entry. This specimen comes from a study of blood T cell repertoires in COVID-19. Study-wide context: COVID-19 samples collected from the United States, Italy and Spain covered acute and convalescent phases. Sources were T cells, B-cell-depleted T cells, or PBMCs; the material itself was cDNA or gDNA.

Original methodology: Estimation of nucleated cell counts was performed using reference gene primer amplification. Clones were read by immunoSEQ multiplex PCR, and TCRdb kept only the in-frame ones, dropping some. V, J and clone size derive from that table, while D and trimming were established from the DNA sequence. The sample lists 120,000 to 150,000 clones; 85% to 90% were seen once. The germline V and J ends were trimmed by 5 bases and 0 bases, with 11 bases remaining between them. The CDR3 consists of 13 residues. The germline V gene encodes CDR1 GTSNPN and CDR2 SVGIG (reference sequence). The sample taken for sequencing was peripheral blood. The origin of this receptor is a man aged 45-65 years with active or convalescent COVID-19. This rearrangement joins TRBV30 to TRBJ2-7; no clear D gene. Written as DNA, the CDR3 is TGTGCCTGGCGCTTCTCCGGCTCCTACGAGCAGTACTTC. Translating it yields CAWRFSGSYEQYF.